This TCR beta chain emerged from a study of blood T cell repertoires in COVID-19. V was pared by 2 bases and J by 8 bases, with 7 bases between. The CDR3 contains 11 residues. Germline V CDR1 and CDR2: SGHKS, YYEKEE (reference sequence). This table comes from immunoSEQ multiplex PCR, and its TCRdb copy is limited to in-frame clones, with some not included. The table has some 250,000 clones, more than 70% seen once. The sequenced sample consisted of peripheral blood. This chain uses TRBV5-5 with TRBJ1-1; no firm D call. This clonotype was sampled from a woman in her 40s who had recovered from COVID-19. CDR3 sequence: CASSFGPEAFF. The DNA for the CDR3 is TGTGCCAGCAGCTTCGGTCCCGAAGCTTTCTTT.